Listed here is a single T cell receptor (beta chain). Its antigen is not yet known. Per-base quality was not reported, and no clone a single base away is much larger than it. This sample was included in a study of T cell changes during pregnancy in multiple sclerosis (dated by TCRdb to the late 2010s). About the study as a whole: Changes in the T cell repertoire over the course of pregnancy were examined in this study in women with multiple sclerosis.

The CDR3 runs 15 residues from the cysteine to the phenylalanine. The CDR3 DNA has 45 bases and is translated from base 1. The CDR1 and CDR2 encoded by the germline V gene are SGHTA and FQGNSA. Here V drops 5 bases and J drops 0 bases, and the junction holds 5 bases not matched to any gene. Library preparation used the immunoSEQ multiplex PCR assay. TCRdb limited this immuneACCESS table to in-frame rearrangements with V and J called. A share of clones is missing; checked studies link under half to unresolved V genes, and the rest is unexplained. The sample data list nearly 60,000 clones, and less than 95% of these were observed just once. Of the sample, almost 0.5% is held by the ten largest clones.

This sequence originates from a female donor in good health, enrolled as a control in a pregnancy study. The sample here was CD4+ T cells from peripheral blood mononuclear cells, taken after pregnancy. The sequence links TRBV7-2 to TRBJ2-3; 7 middle bases align to TRBD1. The DNA is as follows: TGTGCCAGCAGCCTGACAGGGATAAGCACAGATACGCAGTATTTT. It translates as CASSLTGISTDTQYF.